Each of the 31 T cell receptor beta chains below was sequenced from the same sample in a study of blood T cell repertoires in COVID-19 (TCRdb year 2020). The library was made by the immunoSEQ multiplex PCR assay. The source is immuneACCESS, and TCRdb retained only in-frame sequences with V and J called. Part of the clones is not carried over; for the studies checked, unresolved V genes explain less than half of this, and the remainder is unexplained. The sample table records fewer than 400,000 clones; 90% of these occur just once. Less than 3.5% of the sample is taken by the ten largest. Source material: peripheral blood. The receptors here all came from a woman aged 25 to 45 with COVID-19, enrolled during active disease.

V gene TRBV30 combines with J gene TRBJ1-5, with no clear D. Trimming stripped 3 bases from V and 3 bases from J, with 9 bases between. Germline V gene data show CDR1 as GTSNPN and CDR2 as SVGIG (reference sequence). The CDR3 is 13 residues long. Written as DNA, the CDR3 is TGTGCCTGGAGACCCGCAGTCAATCAGCCCCAGCATTTT. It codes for CAWRPAVNQPQHF. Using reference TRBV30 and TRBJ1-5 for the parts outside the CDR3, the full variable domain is SQTIHQWPATLVQPVGSPLSLECTVEGTSNPNLYWYRQAAGRGLQLLFYSVGIGQISSEVPQNLSASRPQDRQFILSSKKLLLSDSGFYLCAWRPAVNQPQHFGDGTRLSIL.

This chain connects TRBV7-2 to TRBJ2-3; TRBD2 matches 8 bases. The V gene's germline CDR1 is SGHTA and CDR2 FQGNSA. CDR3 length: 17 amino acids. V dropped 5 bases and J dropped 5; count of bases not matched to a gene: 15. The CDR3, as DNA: TGTGCCAGCAGCACCAAGCGAGCCGGGAGGGCCTTAGATACGCAGTATTTT. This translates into CASSTKRAGRALDTQYF.

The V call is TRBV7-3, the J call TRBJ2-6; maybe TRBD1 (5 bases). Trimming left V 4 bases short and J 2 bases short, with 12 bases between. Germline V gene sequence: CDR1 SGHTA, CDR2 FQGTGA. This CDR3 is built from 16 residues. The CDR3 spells CASSSTGRTGANVLTF. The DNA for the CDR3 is TGTGCCAGCAGCTCCACAGGTCGGACTGGGGCCAACGTCCTGACTTTC.

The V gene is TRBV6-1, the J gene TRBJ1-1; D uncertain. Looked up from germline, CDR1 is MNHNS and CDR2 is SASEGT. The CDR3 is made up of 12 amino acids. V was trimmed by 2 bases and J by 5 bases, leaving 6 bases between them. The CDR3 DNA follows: TGTGCCAGCAGTGAATCTTTGACTGAAGCTTTCTTT. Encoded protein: CASSESLTEAFF.

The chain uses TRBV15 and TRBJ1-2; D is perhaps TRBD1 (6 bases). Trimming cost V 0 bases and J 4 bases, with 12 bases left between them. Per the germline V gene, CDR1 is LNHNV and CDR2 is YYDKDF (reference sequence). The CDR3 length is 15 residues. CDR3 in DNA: TGTGCCACCAGCAGAGATCGAGACAGGATCTATGGCTACACCTTC. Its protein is CATSRDRDRIYGYTF.

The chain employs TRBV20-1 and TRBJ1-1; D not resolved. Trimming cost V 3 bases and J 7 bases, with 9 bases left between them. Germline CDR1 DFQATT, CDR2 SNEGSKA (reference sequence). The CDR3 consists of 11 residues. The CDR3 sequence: CSASQQNEAFF. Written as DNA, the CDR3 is TGCAGTGCTAGTCAACAGAATGAAGCTTTCTTT.

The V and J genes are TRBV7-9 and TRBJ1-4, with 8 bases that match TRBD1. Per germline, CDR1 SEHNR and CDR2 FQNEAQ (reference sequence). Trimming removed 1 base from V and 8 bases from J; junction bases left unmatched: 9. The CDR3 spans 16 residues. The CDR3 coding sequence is TGTGCCAGCAGCTTAGATCAGACAGGGGTTAAGGAAAAACTGTTTTTT. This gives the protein CASSLDQTGVKEKLFF.

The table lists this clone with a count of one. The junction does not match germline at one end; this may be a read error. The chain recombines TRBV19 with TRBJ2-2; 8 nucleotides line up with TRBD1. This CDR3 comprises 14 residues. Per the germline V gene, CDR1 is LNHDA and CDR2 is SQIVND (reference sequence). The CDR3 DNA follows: TGTGCCACTAGTCCAGGGGGCTACGCCGGGGAGCTGTTTTTT. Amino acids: CATSPGGYAGELFF.

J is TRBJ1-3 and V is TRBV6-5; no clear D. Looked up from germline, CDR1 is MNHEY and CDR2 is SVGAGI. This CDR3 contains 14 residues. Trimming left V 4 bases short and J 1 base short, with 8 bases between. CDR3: CASSSTDSGNTIYF. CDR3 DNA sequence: TGTGCCAGCAGTTCTACAGATTCTGGAAACACCATATATTTT.

The CDR3 nucleotides read TGCGCCAGCAGCTGGACAGGGGACTATGGCTACACCTTC. Its translation is CASSWTGDYGYTF. The chain employs TRBV5-1 and TRBJ1-2; 9 bases match TRBD1. Losses at the gene ends were 3 bases for V and 3 bases for J; bases not matched to a gene: 0. This CDR3 is 13 amino acids long. Per germline, CDR1 SGHRS and CDR2 YFSETQ.

The CDR3 sequence: CASRHRRGQGSGELFF. CDR3 bases: TGTGCCAGTAGACATCGACGGGGACAGGGTTCCGGGGAGCTGTTTTTT. This chain uses TRBV19 with TRBJ2-2; 9 positions agree with TRBD1. Germline V lookup: CDR1 LNHDA, CDR2 SQIVND (reference sequence). With V trimmed by 6 bases and J by 6 bases, 11 bases remained unmatched. This CDR3 is built from 16 residues.

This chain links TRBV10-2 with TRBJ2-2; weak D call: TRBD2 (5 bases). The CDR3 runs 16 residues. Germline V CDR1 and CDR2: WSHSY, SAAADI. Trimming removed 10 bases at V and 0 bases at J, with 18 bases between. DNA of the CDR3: TGCGCCACCTCATCGGGATACGGAACGAACACCGGGGAGCTGTTTTTT. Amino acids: CATSSGYGTNTGELFF.

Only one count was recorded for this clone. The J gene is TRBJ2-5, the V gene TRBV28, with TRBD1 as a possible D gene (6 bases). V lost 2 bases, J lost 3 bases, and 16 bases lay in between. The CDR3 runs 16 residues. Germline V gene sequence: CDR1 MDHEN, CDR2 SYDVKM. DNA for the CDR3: TGTGCCAGCAGTTTACCCCCTACAGGGTGGGAAGAGACCCAGTACTTC. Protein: CASSLPPTGWEETQYF.

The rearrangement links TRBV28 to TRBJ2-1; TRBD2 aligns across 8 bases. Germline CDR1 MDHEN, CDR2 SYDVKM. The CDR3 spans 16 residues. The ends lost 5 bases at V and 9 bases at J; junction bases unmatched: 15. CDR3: CASSQSGTRSALEQFF. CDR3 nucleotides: TGTGCCAGCAGTCAATCCGGGACTAGATCGGCGCTTGAGCAGTTCTTC.

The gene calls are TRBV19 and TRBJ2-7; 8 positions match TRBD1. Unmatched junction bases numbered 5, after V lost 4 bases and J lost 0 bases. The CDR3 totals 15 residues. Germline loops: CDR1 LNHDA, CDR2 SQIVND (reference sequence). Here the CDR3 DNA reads TGTGCCAGTAGTAAGGGGACAGGACTCTCCTACGAGCAGTACTTC. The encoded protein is CASSKGTGLSYEQYF.

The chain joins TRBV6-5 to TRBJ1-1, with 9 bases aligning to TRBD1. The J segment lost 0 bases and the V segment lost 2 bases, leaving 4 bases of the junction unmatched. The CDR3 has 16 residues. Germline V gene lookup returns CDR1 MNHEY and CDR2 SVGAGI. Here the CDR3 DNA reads TGTGCCAGCAGTTACGGACAGGGGCTAGTGAACACTGAAGCTTTCTTT. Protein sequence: CASSYGQGLVNTEAFF.

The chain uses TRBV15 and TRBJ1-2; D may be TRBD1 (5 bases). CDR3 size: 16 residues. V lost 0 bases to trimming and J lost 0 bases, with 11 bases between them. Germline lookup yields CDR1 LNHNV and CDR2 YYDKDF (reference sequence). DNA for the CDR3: TGTGCCACCAGCAGAGATCAAAGGGGTACTAACTATGGCTACACCTTC. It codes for CATSRDQRGTNYGYTF. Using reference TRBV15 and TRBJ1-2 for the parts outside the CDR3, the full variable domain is DAMVIQNPRYQVTQFGKPVTLSCSQTLNHNVMYWYQQKSSQAPKLLFHYYDKDFNNEADTPDNFQSRRPNTSFCFLDIRSPGLGDTAMYLCATSRDQRGTNYGYTFGSGTRLTVV.

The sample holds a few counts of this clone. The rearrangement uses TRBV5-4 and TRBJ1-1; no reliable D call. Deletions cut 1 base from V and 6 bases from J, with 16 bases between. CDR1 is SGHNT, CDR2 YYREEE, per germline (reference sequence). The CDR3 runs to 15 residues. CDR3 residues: CASSLSHNKNAEAFF. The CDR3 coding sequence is TGTGCCAGCAGCTTGTCTCACAACAAAAATGCTGAAGCTTTCTTT.

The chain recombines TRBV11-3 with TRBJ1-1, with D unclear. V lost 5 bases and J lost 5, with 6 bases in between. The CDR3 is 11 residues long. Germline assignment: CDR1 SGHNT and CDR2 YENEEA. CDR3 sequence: CASSHRTEAFF. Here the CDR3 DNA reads TGTGCCAGCAGCCATCGGACTGAAGCTTTCTTT.

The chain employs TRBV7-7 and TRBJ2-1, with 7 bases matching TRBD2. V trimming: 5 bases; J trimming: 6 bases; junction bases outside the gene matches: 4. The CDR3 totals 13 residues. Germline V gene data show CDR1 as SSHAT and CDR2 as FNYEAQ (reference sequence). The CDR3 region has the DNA TGTGCCAGCAGCCCCCCGGGGGGCAATGAGCAGTTCTTC. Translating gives CASSPPGGNEQFF.

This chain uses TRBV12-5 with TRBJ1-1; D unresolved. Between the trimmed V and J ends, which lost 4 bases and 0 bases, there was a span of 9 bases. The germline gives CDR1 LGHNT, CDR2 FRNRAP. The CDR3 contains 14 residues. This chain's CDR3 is CASGSDTLNTEAFF. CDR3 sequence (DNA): TGTGCTAGTGGTTCCGACACCCTGAACACTGAAGCTTTCTTT.

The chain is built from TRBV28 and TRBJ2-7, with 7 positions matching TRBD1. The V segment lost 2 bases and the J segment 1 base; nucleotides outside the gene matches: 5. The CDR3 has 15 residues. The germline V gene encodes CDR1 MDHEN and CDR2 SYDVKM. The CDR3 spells CASSLTTGLSYEQYF. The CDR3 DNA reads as TGTGCCAGCAGTTTAACGACAGGGTTATCCTACGAGCAGTACTTC.

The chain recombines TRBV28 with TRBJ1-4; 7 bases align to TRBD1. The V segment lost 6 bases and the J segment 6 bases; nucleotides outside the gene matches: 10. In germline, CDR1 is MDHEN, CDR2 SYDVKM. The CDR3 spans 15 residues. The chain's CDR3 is CASRPHTGDYEKLFF. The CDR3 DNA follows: TGTGCCAGCAGACCGCATACAGGGGACTATGAAAAACTGTTTTTT.

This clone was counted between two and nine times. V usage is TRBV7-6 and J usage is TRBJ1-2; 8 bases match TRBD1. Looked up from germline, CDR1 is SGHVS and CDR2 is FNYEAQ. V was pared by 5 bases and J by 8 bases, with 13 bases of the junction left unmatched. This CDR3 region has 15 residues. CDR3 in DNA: TGTGCCAGCAGCCCAGGGCAGGGGGCGCCTAGCGGCTACACCTTC. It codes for CASSPGQGAPSGYTF.

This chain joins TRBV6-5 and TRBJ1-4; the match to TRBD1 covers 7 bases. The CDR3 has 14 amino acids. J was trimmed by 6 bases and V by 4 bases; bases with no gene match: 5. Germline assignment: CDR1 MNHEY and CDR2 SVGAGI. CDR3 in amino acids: CASSSQGFYEKLFF. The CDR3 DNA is TGTGCCAGCAGTTCACAGGGGTTCTATGAAAAACTGTTTTTT.

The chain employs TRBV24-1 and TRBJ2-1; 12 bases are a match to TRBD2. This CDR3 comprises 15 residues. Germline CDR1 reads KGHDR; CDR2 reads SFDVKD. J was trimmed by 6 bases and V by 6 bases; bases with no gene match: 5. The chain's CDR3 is CATSKGLAGPNEQFF. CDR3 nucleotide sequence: TGTGCCACCAGTAAAGGACTAGCGGGACCCAATGAGCAGTTCTTC.

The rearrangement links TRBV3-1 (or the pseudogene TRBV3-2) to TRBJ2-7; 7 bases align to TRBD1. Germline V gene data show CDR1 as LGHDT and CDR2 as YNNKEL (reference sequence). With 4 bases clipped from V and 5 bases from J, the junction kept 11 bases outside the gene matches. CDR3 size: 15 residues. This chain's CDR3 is CASSPRTGRNDEQYF. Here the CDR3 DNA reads TGTGCCAGCAGCCCGCGGACAGGTAGGAACGACGAGCAGTACTTC.

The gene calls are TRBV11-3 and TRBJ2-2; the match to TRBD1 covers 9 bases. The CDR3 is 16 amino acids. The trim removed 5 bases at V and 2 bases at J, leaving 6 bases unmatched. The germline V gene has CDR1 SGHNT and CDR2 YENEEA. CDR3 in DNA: TGTGCCAGCAGCCAACCGGGACAGGGTAACACCGGGGAGCTGTTTTTT. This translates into CASSQPGQGNTGELFF. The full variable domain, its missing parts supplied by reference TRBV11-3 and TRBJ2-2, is EAGVVQSPRYKIIEKKQPVAFWCNPISGHNTLYWYLQNLGQGPELLIRYENEEAVDDSQLPKDRFSAERLKGVDSTLKIQPAELGDSAVYLCASSQPGQGNTGELFFGEGSRLTVL.

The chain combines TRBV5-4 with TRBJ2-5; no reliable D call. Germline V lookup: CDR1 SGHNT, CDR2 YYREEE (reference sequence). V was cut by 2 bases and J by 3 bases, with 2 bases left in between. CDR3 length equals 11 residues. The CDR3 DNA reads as TGTGCCAGCAGCTTCGAAGAGACCCAGTACTTC. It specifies CASSFEETQYF.

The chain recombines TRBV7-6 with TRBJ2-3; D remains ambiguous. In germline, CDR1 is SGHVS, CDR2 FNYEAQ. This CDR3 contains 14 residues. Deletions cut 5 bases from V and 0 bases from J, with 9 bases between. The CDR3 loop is CASSATGSTDTQYF. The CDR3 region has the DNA TGTGCCAGCAGCGCGACTGGAAGCACAGATACGCAGTATTTT. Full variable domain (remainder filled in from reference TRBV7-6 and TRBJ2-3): GAGVSQSPRYKVTKRGQDVALRCDPISGHVSLYWYRQALGQGPEFLTYFNYEAQQDKSGLPNDRFSAERPEGSISTLTIQRTEQRDSAMYRCASSATGSTDTQYFGPGTRLTVL.

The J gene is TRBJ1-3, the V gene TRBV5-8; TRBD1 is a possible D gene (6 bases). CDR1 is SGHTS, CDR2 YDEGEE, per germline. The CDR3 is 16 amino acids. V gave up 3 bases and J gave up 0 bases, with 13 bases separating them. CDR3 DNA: TGTGCCAGCAGCTGGAGAGGGGGGGGCTCTGGAAACACCATATATTTT. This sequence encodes CASSWRGGGSGNTIYF. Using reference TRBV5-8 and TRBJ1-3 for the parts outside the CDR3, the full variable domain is EAGVTQSPTHLIKTRGQQATLRCSPISGHTSVYWYQQALGLGLQFLLWYDEGEERNRGNFPPRFSGRQFPNYSSELNVNALELEDSALYLCASSWRGGGSGNTIYFGEGSWLTVV.